This TCR beta chain appears in the sequencing data of a study of blood T cells in healthy people across ages. There are 15 residues in the CDR3. The ends were cut back, 3 bases at V and 1 base at J, with 11 bases in the middle. This clonotype turned up a few times. Its antigen is unknown. Using a J-beta primer mix together with a sample-barcoded 5' primer, a second PCR was run for about 6 to 11 cycles. TCRdb ran MiXCR on the 5' RACE reads and lists one entry per CDR3 protein. The sample consists of approximately 810,000 distinct CDR3 sequences, under 40% of them appearing once. Per-sample PBMC isolation yielded at least 7 million cells. Study results and limitations: Relative to aged donors, long-lived donors carried more naive CD4+ cells and displayed higher diversity. Diversity of TCR beta per million T cells declined in a roughly linear way with age. Strong correlation existed between TCR beta diversity and naive T cell percentage.

The clonotype originates from a man in his late teens or twenties in good health. The chain joins TRBV12-3 or TRBV12-4 to TRBJ2-3; D may be TRBD2 (5 bases). Sequencing was performed on blood. The CDR3 DNA follows: TGTGCCAGCAGTTTTAAGGTTAGCGGCACAGATACGCAGTATTTT. It is translated as CASSFKVSGTDTQYF.